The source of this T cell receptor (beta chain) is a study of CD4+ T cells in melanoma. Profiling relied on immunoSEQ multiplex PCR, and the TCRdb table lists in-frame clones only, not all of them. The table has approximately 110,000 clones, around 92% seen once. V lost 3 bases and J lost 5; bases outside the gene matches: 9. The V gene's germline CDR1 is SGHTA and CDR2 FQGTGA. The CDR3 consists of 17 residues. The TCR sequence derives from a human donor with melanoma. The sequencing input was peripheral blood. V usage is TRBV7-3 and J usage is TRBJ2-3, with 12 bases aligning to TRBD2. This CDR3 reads CASSLTRLAGGGDTQYF. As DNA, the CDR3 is TGTGCCAGCAGCTTGACCCGCCTAGCGGGAGGGGGAGATACGCAGTATTTT.